Shown below are 16 T cell receptor beta chains from a single sample sequenced in a study of prognosis after radiotherapy for stage I lung cancer. Two-round multiplex PCR, the amplification method, yielded TCR beta CDR3 from genomic DNA. It was primers specific to each TRBV and TRBJ gene that first-round PCR used. MiXCR was run by TCRdb on the multiplex PCR reads, yielding one entry per CDR3 protein. There are some 17,000 distinct CDR3 sequences in the sample; 29% occur only once, and about 33% lies in the top ten. The sequenced sample was PBMCs, obtained before or after stereotactic body radiation therapy (not recorded which). These receptors all come from a donor aged 50 or older with non-small cell lung cancer.

This clonotype was seen repeatedly, ten times or more. V gene TRBV4-1 combines with J gene TRBJ2-3; D unresolved. Trimming removed 2 bases at V and 2 bases at J, with 8 bases between. In germline, CDR1 is MGHRA, CDR2 YSYEKL. The CDR3 has 14 residues. CDR3 sequence: CASSQRQITDTQYF. In DNA form, the CDR3 reads TGCGCCAGCAGCCAAAGGCAGATCACAGATACGCAGTATTTT.

Within the sample, this clonotype is medium-sized. The chain joins TRBV20-1 to TRBJ2-1; maybe TRBD2 (6 bases). V lost 1 base and J 6 bases, leaving 13 bases between the germline ends. CDR3 length: 14 residues. Germline V gene lookup returns CDR1 DFQATT and CDR2 SNEGSKA (reference sequence). This chain's CDR3 is CSARGGDWGNEQFF. In DNA form, the CDR3 reads TGCAGTGCTAGAGGGGGGGACTGGGGCAATGAGCAGTTCTTC.

As concerns this clonotype: One end of the junction varies from germline; a read error may be responsible. The chain recombines TRBV12-3 or TRBV12-4 with TRBJ2-2; a weak D match, TRBD2 (5 bases). This CDR3 spans 14 amino acids. The DNA for the CDR3 is TGTGCCAGCAGTTTTCTAGGGCGAACACCGGGGAGCTGTTTT. It yields the protein CASSFLGRTPGSCF.

Comments on this clonotype: One junction end disagrees with the germline gene, perhaps due to a read error. The J gene is TRBJ1-1, the V gene TRBV6-2 or TRBV6-3; possibly TRBD1 for D (5 bases). The germline gives CDR1 MNHEY, CDR2 SVGEGT. The CDR3 contains 14 residues. As DNA, the CDR3 is TGTGCCAGCAGTGATCTGGGACTTGGGACTGAAGATTTCTTT. Its translation: CASSDLGLGTEDFF.

This clonotype was detected ten times or more. The chain combines TRBV19 with TRBJ2-1; D gene unclear. The V gene lost 5 bases and the J gene lost 6 bases, with 11 bases spanning the gap. Germline V gene lookup returns CDR1 LNHDA and CDR2 SQIVND (reference sequence). The CDR3 has 13 amino acids. The CDR3 loop is CASSHARSNEQFF. The CDR3 bases are TGTGCCAGTAGTCACGCGCGAAGCAATGAGCAGTTCTTC.

As regards this clonotype: A far larger clone lies a single base away; this is likely a read error. The rearrangement uses TRBV6-2 or TRBV6-3 and TRBJ1-1; 7 nucleotides align to TRBD1. The CDR3 sequence is 16 residues long. J gave up 6 bases and V 8 bases, and 18 bases lay outside the gene matches. Germline CDR1 and CDR2: MNHEY and SVGEGT. For the CDR3, the DNA is TGTGCCAGCCGTCGGGACAGTGGACTCGTGGTAGCTGAAGCTTTCTTT. Its translation: CASRRDSGLVVAEAFF.

This clonotype was seen ten or more times. The chain links TRBV5-6 to TRBJ2-7; D tentatively reads TRBD1 or TRBD2 (5 bases each). The CDR3 sequence is 15 residues long. The V and J ends lost 0 bases and 7 bases respectively, with 17 bases between them. Germline loops: CDR1 SGHDT, CDR2 YYEEEE. The CDR3 coding sequence is TGTGCCAGCAGCTTGGGGGACGGACTTCTGAGGGAGCAGTACTTC. Residues: CASSLGDGLLREQYF.

This clonotype was seen at least ten times. V usage is TRBV3-1 and J usage is TRBJ2-1; D might be TRBD1 (6 bases). In germline, CDR1 is LGHDT, CDR2 YNNKEL (reference sequence). This CDR3 is 14 amino acids long. V was shortened by 4 bases and J by 9 bases, with 16 bases between the two germline ends. Here the CDR3 reads CASSPRPQGSEQFF. In DNA, the CDR3 is TGTGCCAGCAGCCCGCGACCCCAGGGGAGTGAGCAGTTCTTC.

The count of this clonotype is one. This sequence joins TRBV27 and TRBJ2-7, with 7 bases fitting TRBD2. Germline V lookup: CDR1 MNHEY, CDR2 SMNVEV (reference sequence). The CDR3 is made up of 13 amino acids. The CDR3 nucleotides are TGTGAAAGCAGTTTCCAGGGCGGGAGCGAGCAGTACTTC. It is translated as CESSFQGGSEQYF.

This clonotype was found many times. The V and J genes are TRBV30 and TRBJ1-1; 7 bases agree with TRBD1. Looked up from germline, CDR1 is GTSNPN and CDR2 is SVGIG (reference sequence). CDR3 size: 15 residues. The J segment lost 1 base and the V segment lost 5 bases, leaving 10 bases of the junction unmatched. CDR3 in DNA: TGTGCCTGGGAAAAGGGTTGGGACAGGAACACTGAAGCTTTCTTT. It is translated as CAWEKGWDRNTEAFF.

Many counts were recorded for this clonotype. The rearrangement uses TRBV4-1 and TRBJ2-1, with 7 nucleotides matching TRBD2. Germline V gene lookup returns CDR1 MGHRA and CDR2 YSYEKL. This CDR3 is 21 amino acids long. Trimming took 1 base from V and 0 from J; bases not matched to a gene: 18. The CDR3 DNA sequence: TGCGCCAGCAGCCAAGGTCCGGGGTGGTACGGGAGGAACAGCTCCTACAATGAGCAGTTCTTC. Translated: CASSQGPGWYGRNSSYNEQFF.

J is TRBJ2-6 and V is TRBV6-2 or TRBV6-3; 11 bases map to TRBD1. The V gene's germline CDR1 is MNHEY and CDR2 SVGEGT. The CDR3 is 14 residues long. With 5 bases clipped from V and 13 bases from J, the junction kept 7 bases outside the gene matches. The CDR3 region is CASSNTDRGPVLTF. The DNA for the CDR3 is TGTGCCAGCAGTAATACGGACAGGGGGCCTGTCCTGACTTTC.

A note on this clonotype: Given a much more abundant clone one base away, this may be a read error. V and J are TRBV5-5 and TRBJ2-5; 8 bases match TRBD1. The CDR3 covers 15 residues. CDR1 and CDR2 (germline): SGHKS, YYEKEE (reference sequence). V lost 5 bases to trimming and J lost 0 bases; unmatched junction nucleotides: 6. The CDR3: CASSLTGVNQETQYF. CDR3 DNA sequence: TGTGCCAGCAGTCTGACAGGGGTGAACCAAGAGACCCAGTACTTC. The full variable domain, completed using reference TRBV5-5 and TRBJ2-5, is DAGVTQSPTHLIKTRGQQVTLRCSPISGHKSVSWYQQVLGQGPQFIFQYYEKEERGRGNFPDRFSARQFPNYSSELNVNALLLGDSALYLCASSLTGVNQETQYFGPGTRLLVL.

The rearrangement links TRBV6-1 to TRBJ1-1; no firm D call. Trimming shortened V by 3 bases and J by 0 bases, and 5 bases separated the two germline ends. Germline CDR1 reads MNHNS; CDR2 reads SASEGT. This CDR3 region has 13 residues. The CDR3 DNA is TGTGCCAGCAGTGAGATGCTGAACACTGAAGCTTTCTTT. This codes for CASSEMLNTEAFF.

Only a few counts were recorded for this clonotype. A much larger clonotype is one base distant, so this may be a read error. It is likely a read error, because the conserved phenylalanine at the end of the CDR3 is missing. The J gene is TRBJ1-5, the V gene TRBV4-2; TRBD1 might be the D (5 bases). The CDR3 consists of 18 residues. The V gene's germline CDR1 is LGHNA and CDR2 YNFKEQ. V was trimmed by 4 bases and J by 2 bases, leaving 21 bases between them. Written as DNA, the CDR3 is TGTGCCAGCAGCCGCGGGCCCGGGGGTATATCGGGCAATCAGCCCCAGCATTCT. This encodes CASSRGPGGISGNQPQHS.

At least ten counts were recorded for this clonotype. For the CDR3, the DNA is TGCGCCAGCAGCTTGACAGGGACTGAGGTAGAAAAACTGTTTTTT. Protein sequence: CASSLTGTEVEKLFF. The V call is TRBV5-1, the J call TRBJ1-4, with D tentatively TRBD1 (6 bases). CDR1 and CDR2 from the germline V gene are SGHRS and YFSETQ. The CDR3 is 15 amino acids. The ends were cut back, 1 base at V and 8 bases at J, with 15 bases in the middle.